A selection of T cell receptor beta chains follows, all from one sample in a study of a mutant IDH1 vaccine in newly diagnosed glioma. Profiled with immunoSEQ multiplex PCR; TCRdb holds only in-frame clones, not every one. This table holds approximately 39,000 clones, roughly 76% found once. Their antigens remain unidentified. The sequencing used PBMCs, collected from a glioma patient whose treatment included an IDH1 peptide vaccine. The receptors were sampled from a man aged 35-49 years with glioma. CDR3s include the opening cysteine and the closing phenylalanine or tryptophan. Each record gives: D gene, clone size, V gene, J gene, CDR3 protein, CDR3 DNA. A D gene is named only where the DNA matches it firmly. Clone size is not always given. Where it is, it says once, few, many or a class for expanded clones.

>TRBD2|once|TRBV5-4|TRBJ2-2
CASTPSLLAGGTGELFF
TGTGCCAGCACCCCCTCCTTGCTAGCGGGGGGTACCGGGGAGCTGTTTTTT
>TRBD2|NA|TRBV7-3|TRBJ2-1
CASSRGTSGYNEQFF
TGTGCCAGCAGCCGAGGGACTAGCGGTTACAATGAGCAGTTCTTC
>NA|few|TRBV6-1|TRBJ1-1
CASTLDTEAFF
TGTGCCAGCACGCTCGACACTGAAGCTTTCTTT
>NA|NA|TRBV23-1|TRBJ2-1
CASMDKSSYNEQFF
TGCGCCAGCATGGACAAGAGCTCCTACAATGAGCAGTTCTTC
>NA|NA|TRBV2|TRBJ1-2
CASSVGRSAGYTF
TGTGCCAGCAGTGTCGGGCGGTCCGCGGGCTACACCTTC
>NA|NA|TRBV6-5|TRBJ1-3
CASSYGGPTDTIYF
TGTGCCAGCAGTTACGGGGGACCAACGGACACCATATATTTT
>NA|NA|TRBV2|TRBJ1-6
CASSEGGLGGNSPLHF
TGTGCCAGCAGTGAAGGGGGGCTGGGGGGAAATTCACCCCTCCACTTT
>NA|NA|TRBV15|TRBJ2-3
CATGSADTQYF
TGTGCCACCGGTTCTGCCGATACGCAGTATTTT
>TRBD1|NA|TRBV6-1|TRBJ1-1
CASSGTGGNTEAFF
TGTGCCAGCAGTGGGACAGGGGGGAACACTGAAGCTTTCTTT
>NA|few|TRBV11-2|TRBJ2-7
CASSFGENEQYF
TGTGCCAGCAGCTTCGGCGAGAACGAGCAGTACTTC
>NA|NA|TRBV5-4|TRBJ2-2
CASSLRAVGELFF
TGTGCCAGCAGCTTGAGGGCGGTCGGGGAGCTGTTTTTT
>NA|NA|TRBV11-2|TRBJ2-7
CASSLKSRRYEQYF
TGTGCCAGCAGCTTGAAGAGTCGAAGGTACGAGCAGTACTTC
>NA|NA|TRBV15|TRBJ2-1
CATSATWKGGNNEQFF
TGTGCCACCAGCGCAACCTGGAAGGGCGGGAACAATGAGCAGTTCTTC
>NA|once|TRBV5-4|TRBJ1-4
CASSQDPTLGRAEKLFF
TGTGCCAGCAGCCAAGATCCCACCTTAGGACGAGCTGAAAAACTGTTTTTT
>NA|few|TRBV5-4|TRBJ1-4
CASSLSMDSEKLFF
TGTGCCAGCAGCTTGAGTATGGATTCTGAAAAACTGTTTTTT
>NA|NA|TRBV30|TRBJ1-2
CAPLWGGRTYGYTF
TGTGCCCCACTGTGGGGGGGGCGCACCTATGGCTACACCTTC
>NA|NA|TRBV7-8|TRBJ2-6
CASSADRRSSGANVLTF
TGTGCCAGCAGCGCAGACAGACGGAGCTCTGGGGCCAACGTCCTGACTTTC
>TRBD1|NA|TRBV2|TRBJ2-1
CAKSTGTGVDEQFF
TGTGCCAAGTCGACCGGGACAGGGGTGGATGAGCAGTTCTTC
>NA|NA|TRBV4-3|TRBJ1-4
CASSAADEKLFF
TGCGCCAGCAGCGCGGCCGATGAAAAACTGTTTTTT
>TRBD2|NA|TRBV15|TRBJ2-7
CATSNPGTSYGNEQYF
TGTGCCACCAGCAATCCCGGGACTAGCTATGGAAACGAGCAGTACTTC
>TRBD2|NA|TRBV4-3|TRBJ2-3
CASGERGSDTQYF
TGCGCCTCAGGGGAGCGGGGGTCAGATACGCAGTATTTT
>NA|NA|TRBV6-1|TRBJ1-4
CASSEGPQWPNEKLFF
TGTGCCAGCAGTGAGGGCCCGCAATGGCCAAATGAAAAACTGTTTTTT
>NA|NA|TRBV7-7|TRBJ2-1
CASSSTTGSKQFF
TGTGCTAGCAGCTCAACCACGGGATCCAAGCAGTTCTTC
>NA|NA|TRBV9|TRBJ2-3
CASSVEGGIFTDTQYF
TGTGCCAGCAGCGTAGAGGGTGGAATATTCACAGATACGCAGTATTTT
>NA|NA|TRBV7-9|TRBJ2-1
CASSLRDQNNEQFF
TGTGCCAGCAGCTTACGTGATCAAAACAATGAGCAGTTCTTC
>TRBD1|NA|TRBV15|TRBJ2-7
CATSREQGNSYEQYF
TGTGCCACCAGCAGAGAACAGGGGAACTCCTACGAGCAGTACTTC
>TRBD2|NA|TRBV7-6|TRBJ2-5
CASSLEGGGAGETQYF
TGTGCCAGCAGCTTAGAGGGCGGGGGGGCCGGAGAGACCCAGTACTTC